This T cell receptor beta chain was sequenced in a study of cytomegalovirus exposure and HLA in healthy donors. This clone was observed once. This PCR relied on a set of 60 Vbeta primers and 13 Jbeta primers. The assay was immunoSEQ multiplex PCR, and TCRdb's table has in-frame clones only and misses some. The sample lists about 170,000 clones, around 80% occurring once. Looked up from germline, CDR1 is MNHEY and CDR2 is SMNVEV (reference sequence). Trimming removed 5 bases from V and 8 bases from J, with 23 bases in between. The CDR3 length is 16 residues. This receptor was identified in a woman aged 50 to 60 in good health and CMV-seropositive. Material for sequencing was PBMCs. This chain uses TRBV27 with TRBJ2-3; D is possibly TRBD1 (7 bases). Here the CDR3 DNA reads TGTGCCAGCAGTACCCGGACAGGATATTTGGGAGGTACGCAGTATTTT. The encoded protein is CASSTRTGYLGGTQYF.